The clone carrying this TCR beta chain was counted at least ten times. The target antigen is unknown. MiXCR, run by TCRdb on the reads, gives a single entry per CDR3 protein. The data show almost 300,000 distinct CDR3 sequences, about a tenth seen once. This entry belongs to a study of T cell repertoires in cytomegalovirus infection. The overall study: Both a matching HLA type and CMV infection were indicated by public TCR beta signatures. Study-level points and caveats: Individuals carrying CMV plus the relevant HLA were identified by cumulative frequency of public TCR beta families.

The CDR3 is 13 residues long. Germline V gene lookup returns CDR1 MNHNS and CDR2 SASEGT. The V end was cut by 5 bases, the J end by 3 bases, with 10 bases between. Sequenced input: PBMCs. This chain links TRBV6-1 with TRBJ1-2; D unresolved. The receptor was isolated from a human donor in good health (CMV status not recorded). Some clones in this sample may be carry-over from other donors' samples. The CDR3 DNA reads TGTGCCAGCAGTAGGAGGGAAGACTATGGCTACACCTTC. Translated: CASSRREDYGYTF.